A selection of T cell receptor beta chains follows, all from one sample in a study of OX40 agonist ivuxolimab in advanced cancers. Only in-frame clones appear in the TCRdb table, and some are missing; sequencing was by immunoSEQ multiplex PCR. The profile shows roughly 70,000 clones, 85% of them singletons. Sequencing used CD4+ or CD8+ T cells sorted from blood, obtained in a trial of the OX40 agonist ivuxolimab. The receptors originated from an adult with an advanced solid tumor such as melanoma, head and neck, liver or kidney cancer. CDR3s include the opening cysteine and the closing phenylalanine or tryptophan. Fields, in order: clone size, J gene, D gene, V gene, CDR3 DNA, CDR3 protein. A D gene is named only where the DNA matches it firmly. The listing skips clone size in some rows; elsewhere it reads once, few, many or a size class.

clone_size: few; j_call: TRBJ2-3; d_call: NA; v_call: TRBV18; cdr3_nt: TGTGCCAGCTCCCGTGGGACGGTCTCCGATACGCAGTATTTT; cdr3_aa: CASSRGTVSDTQYF
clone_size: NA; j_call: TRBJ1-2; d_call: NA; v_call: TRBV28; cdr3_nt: TGTGCCAGCAGTTCGAGTACAGGGCCCCGCCTTGGCTACACCTTC; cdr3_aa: CASSSSTGPRLGYTF
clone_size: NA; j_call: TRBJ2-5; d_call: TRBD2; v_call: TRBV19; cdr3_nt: TGTGCCAGCAGACTAGCGGGAGGGCCCGGGGAGACCCAGTACTTC; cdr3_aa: CASRLAGGPGETQYF
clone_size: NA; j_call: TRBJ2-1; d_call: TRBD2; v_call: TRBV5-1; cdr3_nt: TGCGCCAGCCACCGACTAGCGGGAGGAAGCAATGAGCAGTTCTTC; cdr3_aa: CASHRLAGGSNEQFF
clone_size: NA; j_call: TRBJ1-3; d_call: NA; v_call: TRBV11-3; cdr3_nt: TGTGCCAGCAGCCGAAGAGCTGGAAACACCATATATTTT; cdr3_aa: CASSRRAGNTIYF
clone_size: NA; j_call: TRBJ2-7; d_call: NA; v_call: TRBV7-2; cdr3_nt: TGTGCCAGCAGCCGGGACTCTACATTCGAGCAGTACTTC; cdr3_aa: CASSRDSTFEQYF
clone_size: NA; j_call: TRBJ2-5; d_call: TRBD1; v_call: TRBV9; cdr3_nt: TGTGCCAGCAGCGTAAATCCCCCGCGGACAGGGTACCAAGAGACCCAGTACTTC; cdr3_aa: CASSVNPPRTGYQETQYF
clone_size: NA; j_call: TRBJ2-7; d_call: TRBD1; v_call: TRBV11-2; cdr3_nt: TGTGCCAGCAGCATCGACAGGGCCTACGAGCAGTACTTC; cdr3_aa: CASSIDRAYEQYF
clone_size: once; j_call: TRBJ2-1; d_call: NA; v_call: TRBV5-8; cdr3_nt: TGTGCCAGCAGCTGGGGGGACCTCCCTCGGAATGAGCAGTTCTTC; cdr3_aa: CASSWGDLPRNEQFF
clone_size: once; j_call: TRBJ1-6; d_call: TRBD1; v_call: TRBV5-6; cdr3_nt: TGTGCCAGCAGCTTGGAGGGACAGACATACTCCTATAATTCACCCCTCCACTTT; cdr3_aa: CASSLEGQTYSYNSPLHF
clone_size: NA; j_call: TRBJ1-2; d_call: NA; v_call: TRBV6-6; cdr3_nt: TGTGCCATCAGCGAGATGGGGGGCACAGGTAATGGCTACACCTTC; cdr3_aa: CAISEMGGTGNGYTF
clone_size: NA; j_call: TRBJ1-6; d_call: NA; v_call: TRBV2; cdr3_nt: TGTGCCAGCAGTGGCCTTCAGGGGTTAGGTAATTCACCCCTCCACTTT; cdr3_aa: CASSGLQGLGNSPLHF
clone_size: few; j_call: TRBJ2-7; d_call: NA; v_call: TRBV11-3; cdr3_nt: TGTGCCAGCAGCCAAAGCACAACCTACGAGCAGTACTTC; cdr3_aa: CASSQSTTYEQYF